The 14 T cell receptor beta chains given below trace back to one sample, sequenced in a study of control samples from healthy donors and cancer patients. Libraries were prepared by immunoSEQ multiplex PCR; TCRdb keeps only in-frame clonotypes and omits some of them. The sample lists roughly 29,000 clones; roughly 78% were seen once. Sequencing was performed on PBMCs. These receptors were taken from a man aged 55 to 69 with head and neck cancer.

V and J are TRBV30 and TRBJ1-2; a weak D match, TRBD1 (5 bases). Germline lookup yields CDR1 GTSNPN and CDR2 SVGIG (reference sequence). The V gene lost 5 bases and the J gene lost 8 bases, with 12 bases spanning the gap. The CDR3 has 11 residues. CDR3 residues: CAWSGHGGYTF. CDR3 coding DNA: TGTGCCTGGTCGGGGCATGGGGGCTACACCTTC. Combining the CDR3 with reference TRBV30 and TRBJ1-2 gives the whole variable domain SQTIHQWPATLVQPVGSPLSLECTVEGTSNPNLYWYRQAAGRGLQLLFYSVGIGQISSEVPQNLSASRPQDRQFILSSKKLLLSDSGFYLCAWSGHGGYTFGSGTRLTVV.

The chain joins TRBV6-5 to TRBJ2-2, with 7 bases lining up with TRBD1. Per germline, CDR1 MNHEY and CDR2 SVGAGI. This CDR3 comprises 14 residues. The V segment lost 8 bases and the J segment 7 bases; nucleotides outside the gene matches: 10. The CDR3 loop is CASRAEGASGELFF. CDR3 in DNA: TGTGCCAGCCGGGCCGAGGGGGCGAGCGGGGAGCTGTTTTTT.

The chain combines TRBV28 with TRBJ2-5; D uncertain. Germline CDR1 is MDHEN and CDR2 is SYDVKM. V lost 7 bases and J 1 base, leaving 10 bases between the germline ends. This CDR3 has 13 residues. CDR3 bases: TGTGCCAGCACCCCAAGGATCCAAGAGACCCAGTACTTC. This codes for CASTPRIQETQYF.

This chain joins TRBV11-2 and TRBJ2-6; the D is unclear. The V gene's germline CDR1 is SGHAT and CDR2 FQNNGV. V was trimmed by 4 bases and J by 0 bases, leaving 7 bases between them. The CDR3 contains 15 residues. CDR3 sequence reads: CASSSLGSGANVLTF. The DNA of the CDR3 is TGTGCCAGCAGCTCTTTGGGCTCTGGGGCCAACGTCCTGACTTTC.

V and J are TRBV30 and TRBJ1-3; no firm D call. The V end was cut by 3 bases, the J end by 4 bases, with 4 bases between. Germline-derived CDR1 and CDR2 are GTSNPN and SVGIG (reference sequence). The CDR3 consists of 11 residues. For the CDR3, the DNA is TGTGCCTGGAGCAAAGGAAACACCATATATTTT. Amino acid sequence: CAWSKGNTIYF.

V is TRBV7-2 and J is TRBJ1-2, with 9 bases lining up with TRBD1. V lost 5 bases, J lost 6 bases, and 7 bases stayed unmatched. This CDR3 spans 14 amino acids. Per germline, CDR1 SGHTA and CDR2 FQGNSA. In DNA, the CDR3 is TGTGCCAGCAGCGGACAGGGGATTGGAGATGGCTACACCTTC. The encoded protein is CASSGQGIGDGYTF.

The chain combines TRBV7-2 with TRBJ1-6; possibly TRBD1 for D (6 bases). Trimming removed 6 bases from V and 13 bases from J, with 10 bases in between. CDR3 length: 11 residues. The germline CDR1 and CDR2 sequences are SGHTA and FQGNSA. The CDR3 spells CASRITGPLHF. Here the CDR3 DNA reads TGTGCCAGCAGGATCACAGGGCCCCTCCACTTT.

This chain joins TRBV2 and TRBJ1-1; weak D call: TRBD1 (6 bases). This CDR3 is built from 12 residues. V shed 10 bases and J shed 4 bases, with 13 bases lying between them. Germline V gene lookup returns CDR1 SNHLY and CDR2 FYNNEI. CDR3 loop: CATWTDRTEAFF. In nucleotides, the CDR3 is TGTGCCACCTGGACAGACCGCACTGAAGCTTTCTTT.

The genes are TRBV5-5 and TRBJ2-3; D gene unclear. Per the germline V gene, CDR1 is SGHKS and CDR2 is YYEKEE (reference sequence). Trimming took off 0 bases at V and 2 bases at J, with 7 bases between the two ends. The CDR3 runs to 14 residues. CDR3 DNA: TGTGCCAGCAGCTTGGTCTTCATCACAGATACGCAGTATTTT. As protein: CASSLVFITDTQYF.

The chain is built from TRBV28 and TRBJ1-2; 9 nucleotides align to TRBD1. V shed 3 bases and J 7 bases; nucleotides not matched to a gene: 9. The CDR3 covers 15 residues. Germline V gene sequence: CDR1 MDHEN, CDR2 SYDVKM. CDR3 protein: CASSFSGQGTSGYTF. CDR3 coding DNA: TGTGCCAGCAGTTTCTCGGGACAGGGTACGAGTGGCTACACCTTC.

This chain links TRBV3-1 (or the pseudogene TRBV3-2) with TRBJ2-7, with 9 bases identical to TRBD1. Germline CDR1 LGHDT, CDR2 YNNKEL (reference sequence). The CDR3 is 15 amino acids. V shed 7 bases and J 6 bases; nucleotides not matched to a gene: 13. The CDR3 loop is CASTPSGTGTREQYF. The CDR3 DNA sequence: TGTGCCAGCACCCCATCGGGGACAGGGACGCGCGAGCAGTACTTC.

The genes are TRBV5-1 and TRBJ2-4; D might be TRBD2 (7 bases). Germline values: CDR1 SGHRS, CDR2 YFSETQ. V lost 2 bases and J 4 bases, leaving 19 bases between the germline ends. This CDR3 contains 17 residues. The CDR3 bases are TGCGCCAGCAGCTTCCCTGTGGGGGCCGGGGGGAAAAACATTCAGTACTTC. Translated: CASSFPVGAGGKNIQYF.

V is TRBV7-9 and J is TRBJ2-2, with TRBD1 matching over 7 bases. The CDR3 has 17 amino acids. Germline CDR1 reads SEHNR; CDR2 reads FQNEAQ (reference sequence). Trimming removed 6 bases from V and 0 bases from J; junction bases left unmatched: 10. The CDR3 sequence: CASRDNYRGSNTGELFF. CDR3 bases: TGTGCCAGCAGGGATAACTACAGGGGATCGAACACCGGGGAGCTGTTTTTT.

This rearrangement joins TRBV6-2 or TRBV6-3 to TRBJ2-7; 10 positions agree with TRBD1. Germline CDR1 MNHEY, CDR2 SVGEGT. J was trimmed by 8 bases and V by 4 bases; bases with no gene match: 8. The CDR3 sequence is 14 residues long. The CDR3 DNA follows: TGTGCCAGCAGTTCCTGGACAGGGGGTATGAAGCAGTACTTC. It yields the protein CASSSWTGGMKQYF.